This T cell receptor beta chain was identified in a study of post-analysis software for immune sequencing data. In the study overall: Relapsing-remitting, secondary progressive and progressive-relapsing courses of multiple sclerosis were included. Study results and limitations: Comparison with controls showed significantly lower normalized Chao1 diversity in multiple sclerosis patients. Compared with controls, patients had more of five TRBV segments, including TRBV5-6, TRBV5-1 and TRBV20-1.

The germline gives CDR1 SEHNR, CDR2 FQNEAQ (reference sequence). V lost 5 bases to trimming and J lost 2 bases; unmatched junction nucleotides: 15. CDR3 size: 18 residues. Prepared TCR beta cDNA libraries contained unique molecular identifiers. Each sample of about 0.95 to 11 million input T cells yielded 500,000 or so cDNA molecules, so each molecule approximated one T cell. Using its own MiXCR run on the PCR reads, TCRdb lists one record per CDR3 protein. The sample lists hundreds of thousands of distinct CDR3 sequences, 30% occurring once. Concerning this clonotype itself: The antigen is undetermined.

This chain links TRBV7-9 with TRBJ2-4; 7 nucleotides agree with TRBD2. The sequencing sample was made of blood. This TCR came from a girl aged 5-17 years with multiple sclerosis. The CDR3 spells CASSRNYSGGTPKNIQYF. The DNA of the CDR3 is TGTGCCAGCAGCCGTAATTACTCGGGAGGCACGCCCAAAAACATTCAGTACTTC.